This T cell receptor beta chain came from a study of shared clonotypes between healthy human individuals. Deep was the level at which the assay was run. Produced via immunoSEQ multiplex PCR; TCRdb's table is partial and in-frame only. The table has 2.3 million or so clones, 80% to 95% seen once; the top ten hold under 0.45%. General study results and limits: Rarefaction demonstrated incomplete sorted-subset sequencing despite large depth.

V was clipped by 6 bases and J by 0 bases, with 13 bases between them. Germline V gene sequence: CDR1 SGHRS, CDR2 YFSETQ. The CDR3 runs to 14 residues. About this clone: Antigen unknown.

Every contributor of samples was a Caucasian grown-up residing in Nashville, Tennessee. Sequencing input: naive CD4+ T cells from PBMCs. As to subset: CD45RA+ positively selected. This chain uses TRBV5-1 with TRBJ2-7, with a tentative D call TRBD1 (6 bases). This sequence originates from a man between 18 and 35 years old in good health. Some clones in this sample may be carry-over from other donors' samples. CDR3 region: CASKRGISSYEQYF. The CDR3 DNA reads TGCGCCAGCAAGAGGGGGATTAGCTCCTACGAGCAGTACTTC.